Sequencing of this T cell receptor (beta chain) was carried out in a study of cytomegalovirus exposure and HLA in healthy donors. Study-level results: In an earlier analysis, most TCR beta V segments were productive about 87% or about 30% of the time.

The donors were healthy bone marrow donors. Points on this clone: Its antigen remains unknown.

Trimming cost V 0 bases and J 4 bases; bases outside gene matches: 6. Germline V gene lookup returns CDR1 SGDLS and CDR2 YYNGEE. The CDR3 extends over 16 amino acids. The PCR ran on 60 Vbeta and 13 Jbeta primers. In the authors' methods: An analysis that came later counted some 85 million unique TCR beta chains, around 10 million shared. The repertoire was sequenced with immunoSEQ multiplex PCR; TCRdb's copy has only in-frame clones and lacks some. V and J calls and clone size are those listed in that table; D and trimming were worked out from the DNA. The sample shows 150,000 to 200,000 clones, 70% to 90% of them seen only once.

This chain uses TRBV9 with TRBJ1-2, with TRBD1 matching 10 bases. This TCR was sampled from a woman between 18 and 29 years old in good health and CMV-seropositive. The sequenced material came from PBMCs. In nucleotides, the CDR3 is TGTGCCAGCAGCGTAGTCGGGACAGGGGCATCCTATGGCTACACCTTC. Its protein product is CASSVVGTGASYGYTF.